These 20 T cell receptor beta chains were sequenced from one sample in a study of T cells after posttransplantation cyclophosphamide. Libraries were prepared by immunoSEQ multiplex PCR; TCRdb keeps only in-frame clonotypes and omits some of them. Here the sample spans fewer than 55,000 clones, 94% being singletons. The sample consisted of PBMCs. These receptors all stem from a woman in her twenties or thirties in good health and a related stem cell transplant donor.

The V call is TRBV5-1, the J call TRBJ1-2, with D uncertain. The length of the CDR3 is 13 residues. Trimming removed 0 bases from V and 4 bases from J, with 7 bases in between. Germline CDR1 reads SGHRS; CDR2 reads YFSETQ. CDR3 amino acids: CASSLGGSYGYTF. CDR3 DNA: TGCGCCAGCAGCTTGGGAGGGTCCTATGGCTACACCTTC.

This chain links TRBV5-1 with TRBJ2-7, with TRBD2 as a possible D gene (5 bases). The CDR3 spans 13 residues. V gave up 2 bases and J gave up 7 bases, with 13 bases separating them. CDR1 and CDR2 (germline): SGHRS, YFSETQ. The CDR3 region is CASSFRERREQYF. For the CDR3, the DNA is TGCGCCAGCAGCTTTAGGGAGAGAAGGGAGCAGTACTTC.

The chain employs TRBV7-2 and TRBJ2-5, with a possible D match to TRBD1 (5 bases). Germline CDR1 reads SGHTA; CDR2 reads FQGNSA. This CDR3 is built from 12 residues. V lost 1 base to trimming and J lost 10 bases, with 10 bases between them. The CDR3 is CASSLDRTGQYF. DNA for the CDR3: TGTGCCAGCAGCTTAGATAGAACAGGCCAGTACTTC. The full variable domain, completed using reference TRBV7-2 and TRBJ2-5, is GAGVSQSPSNKVTEKGKDVELRCDPISGHTALYWYRQSLGQGLEFLIYFQGNSAPDKSGLPSDRFSAERTGGSVSTLTIQRTQQEDSAVYLCASSLDRTGQYFGPGTRLLVL.

This chain connects TRBV5-5 to TRBJ1-3; TRBD1 is a possible D gene (6 bases). This CDR3 comprises 15 residues. The germline V gene encodes CDR1 SGHKS and CDR2 YYEKEE (reference sequence). V lost 0 bases and J lost 3, with 10 bases in between. CDR3 nucleotide sequence: TGTGCCAGCAGCTTGGGCGGACAGAGTGGAAACACCATATATTTT. This translates into CASSLGGQSGNTIYF.

This chain joins TRBV30 and TRBJ1-1, with a possible D match to TRBD1 (5 bases). V was pared by 0 bases and J by 4 bases, with 12 bases between. CDR1 is GTSNPN, CDR2 SVGIG, per germline (reference sequence). This CDR3 spans 14 amino acids. The CDR3, as DNA: TGTGCCTGGAGTGTAGGGTGGGGCACCACTGAAGCTTTCTTT. Its translation: CAWSVGWGTTEAFF.

This chain connects TRBV9 to TRBJ2-5; 10 bases are a match to TRBD2. The CDR3 has 15 residues. Germline CDR1 and CDR2: SGDLS and YYNGEE. Trimming removed 4 bases from V and 4 bases from J; junction bases left unmatched: 7. CDR3 in DNA: TGTGCCAGCAGCCCACGGGGACTAGCGTTAGAGACCCAGTACTTC. Amino acid sequence: CASSPRGLALETQYF.

The chain joins TRBV18 to TRBJ1-2; tentatively, D is TRBD1 (6 bases). Trimming removed 3 bases from V and 3 bases from J, with 11 bases in between. CDR3 length: 14 amino acids. The V gene's germline CDR1 is KGHSH and CDR2 LQKENI. The CDR3 DNA reads as TGTGCCAGCTCACCTTCAGGGGATTACTATGGCTACACCTTC. Residues: CASSPSGDYYGYTF.

The chain links TRBV11-2 to TRBJ2-5; a possible D gene is TRBD2 (6 bases). The V gene's germline CDR1 is SGHAT and CDR2 FQNNGV. The CDR3 extends over 13 amino acids. The germline V and J ends were trimmed by 4 bases and 7 bases, with 13 bases remaining between them. DNA for the CDR3: TGTGCCAGCAGCTACGGGGGAGCCGGGACCCAGTACTTC. Translated, it gives CASSYGGAGTQYF.

This clone was recorded only once. The gene calls are TRBV7-7 and TRBJ2-6; D is uncertain. Germline CDR1 SSHAT, CDR2 FNYEAQ (reference sequence). The V end lost 8 bases, the J end lost 5 bases, and 13 bases lay between the germline ends. The CDR3 runs 14 residues. This chain's CDR3 is CASVPQSRANVLTF. CDR3 coding DNA: TGTGCCAGCGTGCCACAAAGTCGGGCCAACGTCCTGACTTTC.

This chain links TRBV9 with TRBJ2-1; 10 bases line up with TRBD1. The CDR3 is 16 amino acids. The J segment lost 5 bases and the V segment lost 3 bases, leaving 8 bases of the junction unmatched. The V gene's germline CDR1 is SGDLS and CDR2 YYNGEE. CDR3 loop: CASSAKGQGGDNEQFF. CDR3 in DNA: TGTGCCAGCAGCGCTAAAGGACAGGGGGGGGACAATGAGCAGTTCTTC. Using reference TRBV9 and TRBJ2-1 for the parts outside the CDR3, the full variable domain is DSGVTQTPKHLITATGQRVTLRCSPRSGDLSVYWYQQSLDQGLQFLIQYYNGEERAKGNILERFSAQQFPDLHSELNLSSLELGDSALYFCASSAKGQGGDNEQFFGPGTRLTVL.

The chain links TRBV9 to TRBJ2-5, with D tentatively TRBD2 (6 bases). V was cut by 0 bases and J by 2 bases, with 8 bases left in between. Germline CDR1 is SGDLS and CDR2 is YYNGEE. This CDR3 is 14 amino acids long. CDR3 nucleotide sequence: TGTGCCAGCAGCGTAGCGGGGGAACAAGAGACCCAGTACTTC. This encodes CASSVAGEQETQYF.

This chain connects TRBV5-6 to TRBJ2-3; TRBD1 might be the D (8 bases). Germline V gene lookup returns CDR1 SGHDT and CDR2 YYEEEE. The CDR3 totals 17 residues. V was cut by 3 bases and J by 2 bases, with 19 bases left in between. CDR3 coding DNA: TGTGCCAGCAGCTCAATCAGGGGGCGACTAGCCACAGATACGCAGTATTTT. This codes for CASSSIRGRLATDTQYF.

V gene TRBV5-1 combines with J gene TRBJ2-2; tentatively, D is TRBD1 (6 bases). Germline V gene data show CDR1 as SGHRS and CDR2 as YFSETQ. The length of the CDR3 is 14 residues. Trimming stripped 2 bases from V and 7 bases from J, with 12 bases between. The CDR3 sequence: CASSFDRLDGELFF. DNA for the CDR3: TGCGCCAGCAGCTTTGACAGGTTGGACGGGGAGCTGTTTTTT.

The rearrangement uses TRBV30 and TRBJ2-3; no firm D call. Per germline, CDR1 GTSNPN and CDR2 SVGIG (reference sequence). This CDR3 is built from 15 residues. The V gene lost 4 bases and the J gene lost 0 bases, with 14 bases spanning the gap. As DNA, the CDR3 is TGTGCCTGGACCCGACTTTCCCCTAGCACAGATACGCAGTATTTT. This gives the protein CAWTRLSPSTDTQYF. The whole variable domain, remainder taken from reference TRBV30 and TRBJ2-3, is SQTIHQWPATLVQPVGSPLSLECTVEGTSNPNLYWYRQAAGRGLQLLFYSVGIGQISSEVPQNLSASRPQDRQFILSSKKLLLSDSGFYLCAWTRLSPSTDTQYFGPGTRLTVL.

The chain couples TRBV5-1 to TRBJ1-6, with D hard to call. Germline V lookup: CDR1 SGHRS, CDR2 YFSETQ. The CDR3 spans 13 residues. Trimming took 0 bases from V and 7 from J, leaving 5 bases between them. The DNA of the CDR3 is TGCGCCAGCAGCTTGGATCCGAATTCACCCCTCCACTTT. Its protein is CASSLDPNSPLHF. Using reference TRBV5-1 and TRBJ1-6 for the parts outside the CDR3, the full variable domain is KAGVTQTPRYLIKTRGQQVTLSCSPISGHRSVSWYQQTPGQGLQFLFEYFSETQRNKGNFPGRFSGRQFSNSRSEMNVSTLELGDSALYLCASSLDPNSPLHFGNGTRLTVT.

J is TRBJ1-2 and V is TRBV30; D possibly corresponds to TRBD1 (5 bases). Germline V gene lookup returns CDR1 GTSNPN and CDR2 SVGIG (reference sequence). This CDR3 region has 14 residues. Trimming took 3 bases from V and 2 from J, leaving 13 bases between them. The CDR3 region is CAWRLAGQNYGYTF. For the CDR3, the DNA is TGTGCCTGGAGGTTGGCAGGGCAGAACTATGGCTACACCTTC.

This clone was picked up one time. The V call is TRBV7-2, the J call TRBJ2-5, with 10 bases matching TRBD2. Germline CDR1 is SGHTA and CDR2 is FQGNSA. The CDR3 extends over 17 amino acids. V shed 0 bases and J 5 bases; nucleotides not matched to a gene: 9. The CDR3 DNA sequence: TGTGCCAGCAGCTTAGCGGGGATAGCGGGGGGAGGGGAGACCCAGTACTTC. It specifies CASSLAGIAGGGETQYF.

This clone appeared once. Here the CDR3 reads CSVGTGGGEQFF. CDR3 DNA: TGCAGCGTTGGGACAGGGGGGGGTGAGCAGTTCTTC. The genes are TRBV29-1 and TRBJ2-1; 10 bases align to TRBD1. This CDR3 is 12 amino acids long. V trimming: 4 bases; J trimming: 9 bases; junction bases outside the gene matches: 3. Germline CDR1 and CDR2: SQVTM and ANQGSEA.

The rearrangement uses TRBV25-1 and TRBJ2-5, with 8 bases fitting TRBD2. Germline CDR1 is MGHDK and CDR2 is SYGVNS. The CDR3 length is 13 residues. The V segment lost 8 bases and the J segment 3 bases; nucleotides outside the gene matches: 5. The CDR3 coding sequence is TGTGCCAGCTCGGTGACTAGCGAAGAGACCCAGTACTTC. Protein: CASSVTSEETQYF.

V is TRBV2 and J is TRBJ1-1; 7 positions agree with TRBD1. The junction had 17 bases not matched to a gene; V was cut back by 6 bases and J by 1 base. The CDR3 contains 18 residues. Germline values: CDR1 SNHLY, CDR2 FYNNEI. The CDR3 DNA sequence: TGTGCCAGCAGCCCGGGACAGTCTTTTCGGTTTGGGAACACTGAAGCTTTCTTT. This gives the protein CASSPGQSFRFGNTEAFF.